These 21 T cell receptor beta chains came from one sample sequenced in a study of CD4 T cell repertoires in COVID-19. Profiled with immunoSEQ multiplex PCR; TCRdb holds only in-frame clones, not every one. The sample yields 20,000 to 30,000 clones, about 93% seen once. Sequencing was done directly on freshly isolated, uncultured memory T cells. The source material was circulating follicular helper CD4+ T cells (cTfh) from blood, sampled before the COVID-19 pandemic. The receptors originated from a human donor who had COVID-19.

J is TRBJ2-3 and V is TRBV19; 11 bases line up with TRBD2. The junction had 2 bases not matched to a gene; V was cut back by 4 bases and J by 5 bases. The CDR3 extends over 14 amino acids. Germline CDR1 reads LNHDA; CDR2 reads SQIVND (reference sequence). The CDR3 protein is CASSSTSGRDTQYF. The CDR3, as DNA: TGTGCCAGTAGTAGTACTAGCGGGAGAGATACGCAGTATTTT.

Turning to this clone: One end of the junction varies from germline; a read error may be responsible. This chain joins TRBV19 and TRBJ2-1; D call uncertain. Looked up from germline, CDR1 is LNHDA and CDR2 is SQIVND (reference sequence). The CDR3 sequence is 13 residues long. Here the CDR3 DNA reads TGTGCCAGTAGTATATCCCGCTCCCCCGAGCGGTTCTTC. This gives the protein CASSISRSPERFF.

The V and J genes are TRBV5-1 and TRBJ2-4; TRBD1 might be the D (5 bases). The CDR3 has 16 residues. V gave up 2 bases and J gave up 1 base, with 13 bases separating them. Germline CDR1 is SGHRS and CDR2 is YFSETQ. The CDR3: CASSLEIAGAKNIQYF. CDR3 in DNA: TGCGCCAGCAGCTTAGAGATCGCAGGGGCCAAAAACATTCAGTACTTC.

This clone was recorded a few times. The rearrangement joins TRBV6-6 to TRBJ1-4; D gene ambiguous. The CDR3 contains 15 residues. Germline V gene lookup returns CDR1 MNHNY and CDR2 SVGAGI (reference sequence). Trimming removed 10 bases from V and 0 bases from J, with 15 bases in between. In nucleotides, the CDR3 is TGTGCCACCTCGGAGAGGAGTGCAACTAATGAAAAACTGTTTTTT. As protein: CATSERSATNEKLFF.

The chain carries TRBV5-1 and TRBJ1-2; TRBD1 agrees at 7 bases. The ends lost 3 bases at V and 6 bases at J; junction bases unmatched: 8. Germline CDR1 reads SGHRS; CDR2 reads YFSETQ. This CDR3 is built from 14 residues. CDR3 sequence reads: CASSSIQGMDGYTF. Written as DNA, the CDR3 is TGCGCCAGCAGCTCGATACAGGGGATGGATGGCTACACCTTC.

The chain is built from TRBV5-1 and TRBJ2-3; 9 positions match TRBD1. The CDR3 has 16 amino acids. V shed 4 bases, J shed 0 bases, and the junction held 6 bases outside the gene matches. Germline V gene sequence: CDR1 SGHRS, CDR2 YFSETQ. The CDR3 reads CASSLPGQGSTDTQYF. The CDR3 bases are TGCGCCAGCAGCCTACCGGGACAGGGAAGCACAGATACGCAGTATTTT.

The chain joins TRBV27 to TRBJ1-2, with 8 bases fitting TRBD1. CDR1 and CDR2 from the germline V gene are MNHEY and SMNVEV (reference sequence). The CDR3 covers 15 residues. The V segment lost 4 bases and the J segment 4 bases; nucleotides outside the gene matches: 8. The DNA for the CDR3 is TGTGCCAGCAGTTGGAGGTCCGGGACAGGCTATGGCTACACCTTC. As protein: CASSWRSGTGYGYTF.

This chain links TRBV28 with TRBJ1-2; 7 bases are shared with TRBD1. Germline loops: CDR1 MDHEN, CDR2 SYDVKM. This CDR3 has 14 residues. Trimming cost V 6 bases and J 1 base; bases outside gene matches: 5. In nucleotides, the CDR3 is TGTGCCAGCAGGAGGACAGGCCTTAACTATGGCTACACCTTC. It codes for CASRRTGLNYGYTF.

V gene TRBV6-1 combines with J gene TRBJ2-3, with a tentative D call TRBD1 (5 bases). The CDR3 has 14 residues. Germline V gene lookup returns CDR1 MNHNS and CDR2 SASEGT. The germline V and J ends were trimmed by 7 bases and 6 bases, with 17 bases remaining between them. DNA of the CDR3: TGTGCCAGCAATCAGGGCTTATACGTCGATACGCAGTATTTT. It encodes CASNQGLYVDTQYF.

The rearrangement joins TRBV6-5 to TRBJ1-1, with TRBD1 as a possible D gene (5 bases). This CDR3 comprises 15 residues. Germline V gene lookup returns CDR1 MNHEY and CDR2 SVGAGI. The ends were cut back, 0 bases at V and 3 bases at J, with 11 bases in the middle. DNA for the CDR3: TGTGCCAGCAGTTACTCTTTCAGGGTTGACACTGAAGCTTTCTTT. This translates into CASSYSFRVDTEAFF.

J is TRBJ2-7 and V is TRBV7-9, with D tentatively TRBD1 (5 bases). The germline V gene encodes CDR1 SEHNR and CDR2 FQNEAQ (reference sequence). The CDR3 has 13 residues. V lost 2 bases and J 5 bases, leaving 10 bases between the germline ends. The CDR3 nucleotides read TGTGCCAGCAGCTTAACAAAGGGGAACGAGCAGTACTTC. As protein: CASSLTKGNEQYF.

The chain couples TRBV15 to TRBJ1-6; 10 bases map to TRBD1. Germline CDR1 and CDR2: LNHNV and YYDKDF (reference sequence). The junction had 1 base not matched to a gene; V was cut back by 6 bases and J by 8 bases. CDR3 length equals 13 residues. In nucleotides, the CDR3 is TGTGCCACCAGGGACAGGGGGGATTCACCCCTCCACTTT. Amino acids: CATRDRGDSPLHF.

The chain carries TRBV29-1 and TRBJ2-1; 10 bases match TRBD2. Germline assignment: CDR1 SQVTM and CDR2 ANQGSEA. With 3 bases clipped from V and 9 bases from J, the junction kept 5 bases outside the gene matches. The CDR3 extends over 13 amino acids. The CDR3 region is CSVEVAGGSEQFF. The CDR3 DNA is TGCAGCGTTGAGGTAGCGGGGGGATCTGAGCAGTTCTTC.

This chain connects TRBV19 to TRBJ1-1; 11 nucleotides align to TRBD1. In germline, CDR1 is LNHDA, CDR2 SQIVND (reference sequence). This CDR3 has 13 amino acids. The J segment lost 7 bases and the V segment lost 7 bases, leaving 5 bases of the junction unmatched. The CDR3: CASTRDRGVEAFF. CDR3 nucleotides: TGTGCCAGTACACGGGACAGGGGGGTTGAAGCTTTCTTT.

The chain combines TRBV29-1 with TRBJ2-1, with 9 bases fitting TRBD2. Germline V lookup: CDR1 SQVTM, CDR2 ANQGSEA. After removal of 4 bases from V and 2 bases from J, the junction contained 9 bases not matched to a gene. The CDR3 has 16 residues. In DNA, the CDR3 is TGCAGCGTTGTCCTAGCGGGACGACTTGCCTACAATGAGCAGTTCTTC. Translating gives CSVVLAGRLAYNEQFF.

This clone turned up a few times. This chain uses TRBV7-9 with TRBJ1-3; D not resolved. The CDR3 runs 14 residues. Trimming pared 3 bases from V and 3 bases from J, leaving 9 bases between. Per the germline V gene, CDR1 is SEHNR and CDR2 is FQNEAQ (reference sequence). CDR3 amino acids: CASSFVTVGNTIYF. CDR3 bases: TGTGCCAGCAGCTTCGTAACAGTTGGAAACACCATATATTTT.

This chain's CDR3 is CASSLLQGGGYTF. CDR3 sequence (DNA): TGTGCCAGCTCCCTACTACAGGGGGGAGGCTACACCTTC. The chain combines TRBV27 with TRBJ1-2, with 8 nucleotides matching TRBD1. V shed 8 bases, J shed 8 bases, and the junction held 10 bases outside the gene matches. The CDR3 runs to 13 residues. Germline V lookup: CDR1 MNHEY, CDR2 SMNVEV (reference sequence).

The CDR3 reads CASSSQGAQNYGYTF. DNA of the CDR3: TGTGCCAGCAGCTCGCAGGGGGCGCAAAACTATGGCTACACCTTC. V gene TRBV14 combines with J gene TRBJ1-2; TRBD1 agrees at 8 bases. Trimming removed 5 bases from V and 2 bases from J; junction bases left unmatched: 7. CDR1 SGHDN and CDR2 FVKESK come from the germline V gene. This CDR3 spans 15 amino acids.

The chain joins TRBV9 to TRBJ2-2; D is perhaps TRBD2 (5 bases). CDR3 length: 15 residues. From germline, CDR1 is SGDLS and CDR2 YYNGEE. V gave up 1 base and J gave up 4 bases, with 11 bases separating them. This CDR3 is CASSVRESGTGELFF. Written as DNA, the CDR3 is TGTGCCAGCAGCGTAAGGGAGTCAGGCACCGGGGAGCTGTTTTTT.

The rearrangement links TRBV27 to TRBJ1-5; a weak D match, TRBD1 (6 bases). V shed 2 bases and J shed 0 bases, with 8 bases lying between them. The CDR3 runs to 15 residues. In germline, CDR1 is MNHEY, CDR2 SMNVEV (reference sequence). The DNA for the CDR3 is TGTGCCAGCAGTTTACAGGGGAATAGCAATCAGCCCCAGCATTTT. Protein sequence: CASSLQGNSNQPQHF.

This clone has just a few counts. The J gene is TRBJ2-2, the V gene TRBV30, with TRBD1 matching over 7 bases. Germline V gene lookup returns CDR1 GTSNPN and CDR2 SVGIG (reference sequence). The CDR3 totals 15 residues. After removal of 5 bases from V and 2 bases from J, the junction contained 8 bases not matched to a gene. The DNA of the CDR3 is TGTGCCTGGGGGCCCACAGGGGTAAACACCGGGGAGCTGTTTTTT. The encoded protein is CAWGPTGVNTGELFF.